This entry describes one TCR beta chain. One entry per CDR3 protein results from TCRdb running MiXCR on the RT-PCR reads. This sample has about 110,000 distinct CDR3 sequences, with roughly 37% found just once. These data come from a study of patients and donors after allogeneic stem cell transplantation. This CDR3 comprises 15 residues. Germline CDR1 and CDR2: MDHEN and SYDVKM. J lost 2 bases, V lost 3 bases, and 4 bases had no gene match. The sequenced sample consisted of blood, either unsorted or a sorted T cell fraction (not recorded which). The gene calls are TRBV28 and TRBJ1-5; 7 bases match TRBD1. This clonotype originated in a human donor who was either an allogeneic HSCT recipient or a stem cell or donor lymphocyte infusion donor (not recorded which). It is not recorded whose cells these are; they may come from a transplant donor. The CDR3 nucleotides are TGTGCCAGCAGTTTTAGGGGGCTGGGCAATCAGCCCCAGCATTTT. Translated: CASSFRGLGNQPQHF.